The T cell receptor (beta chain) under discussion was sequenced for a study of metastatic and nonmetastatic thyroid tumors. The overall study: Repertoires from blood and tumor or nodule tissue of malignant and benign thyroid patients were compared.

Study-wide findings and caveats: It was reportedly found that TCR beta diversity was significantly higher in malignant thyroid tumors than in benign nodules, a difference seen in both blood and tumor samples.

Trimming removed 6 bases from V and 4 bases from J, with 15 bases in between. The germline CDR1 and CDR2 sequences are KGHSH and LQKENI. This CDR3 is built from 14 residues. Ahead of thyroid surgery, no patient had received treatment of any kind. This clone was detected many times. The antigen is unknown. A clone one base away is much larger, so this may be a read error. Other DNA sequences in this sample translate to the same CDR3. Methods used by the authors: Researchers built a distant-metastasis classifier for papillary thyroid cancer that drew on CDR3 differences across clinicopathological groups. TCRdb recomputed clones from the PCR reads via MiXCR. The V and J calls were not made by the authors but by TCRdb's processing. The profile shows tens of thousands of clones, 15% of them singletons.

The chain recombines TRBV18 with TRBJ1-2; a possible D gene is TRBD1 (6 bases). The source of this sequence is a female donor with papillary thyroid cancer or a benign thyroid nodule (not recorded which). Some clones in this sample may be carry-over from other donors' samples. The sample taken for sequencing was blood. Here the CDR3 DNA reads TGTGCCAGCTCCTCCTACGGACAGACCTATGGCTACACCTTC. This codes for CASSSYGQTYGYTF.